This paragraph reports one T cell receptor (beta chain). Its antigen is not known. The record originates from a study of cytomegalovirus exposure and HLA in healthy donors. Primers included in the PCR were 60 Vbeta and 13 Jbeta primers. Method: immunoSEQ multiplex PCR; TCRdb's copy keeps in-frame clones and lacks some. The profile covers under 200,000 clones, with about three quarters appearing a single time and roughly 1.4% taken by the ten largest. Whole-study findings and limits: Reports indicate that TCR beta sequences accurately predicted the HLA-A and HLA-B alleles of most subjects.

The source of this sequence is a man between 18 and 29 years old in good health and CMV-seronegative. Material: PBMCs.

CDR3 region: CASRGDRLLRTEAFF. DNA of the CDR3: TGTGCCAGTAGGGGGGACAGGCTCCTCAGGACTGAAGCTTTCTTT. The chain recombines TRBV19 with TRBJ1-1, with TRBD1 identical over 8 bases. The CDR3 contains 15 residues. V shed 6 bases and J 5 bases; nucleotides not matched to a gene: 11. Germline CDR1 LNHDA, CDR2 SQIVND (reference sequence).